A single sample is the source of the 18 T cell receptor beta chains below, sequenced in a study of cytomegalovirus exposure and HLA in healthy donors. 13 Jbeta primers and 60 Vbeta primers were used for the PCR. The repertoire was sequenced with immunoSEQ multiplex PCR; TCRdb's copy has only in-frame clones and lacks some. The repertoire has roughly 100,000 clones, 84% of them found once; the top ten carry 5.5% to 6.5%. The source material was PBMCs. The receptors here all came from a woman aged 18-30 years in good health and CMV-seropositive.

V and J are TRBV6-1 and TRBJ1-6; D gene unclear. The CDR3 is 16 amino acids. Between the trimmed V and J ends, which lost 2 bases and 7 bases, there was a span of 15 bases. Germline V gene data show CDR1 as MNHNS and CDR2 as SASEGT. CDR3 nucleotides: TGTGCCAGCAGTGAATCCTTCGGCCAGGCAAATTCACCCCTCCACTTT. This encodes CASSESFGQANSPLHF.

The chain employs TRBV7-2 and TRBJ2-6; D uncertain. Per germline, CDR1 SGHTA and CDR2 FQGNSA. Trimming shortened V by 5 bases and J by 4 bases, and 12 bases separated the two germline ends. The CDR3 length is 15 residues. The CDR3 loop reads CASSLMRGGANVLTF. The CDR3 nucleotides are TGTGCCAGCAGCCTCATGAGAGGAGGGGCCAACGTCCTGACTTTC.

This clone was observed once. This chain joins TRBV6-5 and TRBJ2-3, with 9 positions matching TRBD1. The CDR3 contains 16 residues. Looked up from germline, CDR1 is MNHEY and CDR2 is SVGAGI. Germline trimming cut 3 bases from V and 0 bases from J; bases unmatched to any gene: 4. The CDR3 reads CASSYKGQGSTDTQYF. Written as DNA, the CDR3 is TGTGCCAGCAGTTATAAGGGACAGGGTAGCACAGATACGCAGTATTTT.

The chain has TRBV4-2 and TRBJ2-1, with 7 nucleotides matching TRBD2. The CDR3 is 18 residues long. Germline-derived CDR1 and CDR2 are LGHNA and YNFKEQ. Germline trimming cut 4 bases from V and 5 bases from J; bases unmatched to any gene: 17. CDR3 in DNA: TGTGCCAGCAGCCTCCCGACTGGGGTAGCGGGCCTTCACAATGAGCAGTTCTTC. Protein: CASSLPTGVAGLHNEQFF.

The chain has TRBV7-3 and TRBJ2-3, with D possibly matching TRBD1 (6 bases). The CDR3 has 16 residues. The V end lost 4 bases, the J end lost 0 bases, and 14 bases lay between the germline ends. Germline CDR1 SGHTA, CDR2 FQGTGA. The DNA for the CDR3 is TGTGCCAGCAGCTCCCCATTGGGGGCTAGCACAGATACGCAGTATTTT. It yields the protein CASSSPLGASTDTQYF. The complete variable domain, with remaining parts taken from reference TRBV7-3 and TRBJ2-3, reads GAGVSQTPSNKVTEKGKYVELRCDPISGHTALYWYRQSLGQGPEFLIYFQGTGAADDSGLPNDRFFAVRPEGSVSTLKIQRTERGDSAVYLCASSSPLGASTDTQYFGPGTRLTVL.

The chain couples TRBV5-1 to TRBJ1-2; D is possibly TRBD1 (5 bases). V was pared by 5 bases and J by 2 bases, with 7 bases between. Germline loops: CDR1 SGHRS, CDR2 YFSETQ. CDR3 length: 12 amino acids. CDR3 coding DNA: TGCGCCAGCAGTTCAGGGAACTATGGCTACACCTTC. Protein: CASSSGNYGYTF.

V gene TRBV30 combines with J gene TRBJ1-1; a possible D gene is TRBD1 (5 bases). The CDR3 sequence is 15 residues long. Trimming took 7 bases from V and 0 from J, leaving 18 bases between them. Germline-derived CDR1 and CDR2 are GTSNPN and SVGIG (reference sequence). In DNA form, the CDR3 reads TGTGCCTCCATGAAAGGGGTATTCGTGAACACTGAAGCTTTCTTT. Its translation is CASMKGVFVNTEAFF. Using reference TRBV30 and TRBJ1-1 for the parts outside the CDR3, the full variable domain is SQTIHQWPATLVQPVGSPLSLECTVEGTSNPNLYWYRQAAGRGLQLLFYSVGIGQISSEVPQNLSASRPQDRQFILSSKKLLLSDSGFYLCASMKGVFVNTEAFFGQGTRLTVV.

Here the CDR3 DNA reads TGTGCCAGCAGCTTGTGGAGGAGCAATCAGCCCCAGCATTTT. Protein product: CASSLWRSNQPQHF. The chain is built from TRBV5-8 and TRBJ1-5; D remains ambiguous. V was cut by 1 base and J by 1 base, with 6 bases left in between. The CDR3 length is 14 residues. Germline V gene lookup returns CDR1 SGHTS and CDR2 YDEGEE. Together with reference TRBV5-8 and TRBJ1-5, the CDR3 gives the full variable domain: EAGVTQSPTHLIKTRGQQATLRCSPISGHTSVYWYQQALGLGLQFLLWYDEGEERNRGNFPPRFSGRQFPNYSSELNVNALELEDSALYLCASSLWRSNQPQHFGDGTRLSIL.

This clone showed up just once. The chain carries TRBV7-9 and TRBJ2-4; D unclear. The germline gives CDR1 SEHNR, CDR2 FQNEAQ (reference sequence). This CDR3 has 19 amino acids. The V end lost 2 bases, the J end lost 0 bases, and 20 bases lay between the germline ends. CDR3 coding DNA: TGTGCCAGCAGCTTACATTGGTCGTTTTCCGGAGAAGCCAAAAACATTCAGTACTTC. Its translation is CASSLHWSFSGEAKNIQYF. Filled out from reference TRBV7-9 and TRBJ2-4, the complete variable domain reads DTGVSQNPRHKITKRGQNVTFRCDPISEHNRLYWYRQTLGQGPEFLTYFQNEAQLEKSRLLSDRFSAERPKGSFSTLEIQRTEQGDSAMYLCASSLHWSFSGEAKNIQYFGAGTRLSVL.

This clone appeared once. The CDR3, as DNA: TGCGCCAGCAGCTTGGAACGGGGGGCCGTATCAGATACGCAGTATTTT. This encodes CASSLERGAVSDTQYF. V gene TRBV5-1 combines with J gene TRBJ2-3; TRBD2 might be the D (7 bases). CDR1 is SGHRS, CDR2 YFSETQ, per germline. V lost 0 bases, J lost 4 bases, and 15 bases lay in between. The CDR3 length is 16 residues.

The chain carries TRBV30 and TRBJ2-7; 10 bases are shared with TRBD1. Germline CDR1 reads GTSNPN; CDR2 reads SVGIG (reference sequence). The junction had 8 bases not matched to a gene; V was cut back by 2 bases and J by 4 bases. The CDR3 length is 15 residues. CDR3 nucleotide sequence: TGTGCCTGGAGTAGGATAGGACAGGGGGGGTACGAGCAGTACTTC. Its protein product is CAWSRIGQGGYEQYF.

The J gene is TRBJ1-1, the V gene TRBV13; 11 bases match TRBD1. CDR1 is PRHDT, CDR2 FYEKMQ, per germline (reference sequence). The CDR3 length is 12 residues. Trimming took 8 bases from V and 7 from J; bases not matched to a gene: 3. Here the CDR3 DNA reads TGTGCCAGCGTGGGACAGGGGGATGAAGCTTTCTTT. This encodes CASVGQGDEAFF.

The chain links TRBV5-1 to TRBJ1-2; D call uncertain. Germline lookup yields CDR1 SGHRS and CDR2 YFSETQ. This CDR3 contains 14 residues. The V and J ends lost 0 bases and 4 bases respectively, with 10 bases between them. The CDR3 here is CASSLEPASYGYTF. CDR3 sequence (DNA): TGCGCCAGCAGCTTGGAGCCCGCGTCCTATGGCTACACCTTC.

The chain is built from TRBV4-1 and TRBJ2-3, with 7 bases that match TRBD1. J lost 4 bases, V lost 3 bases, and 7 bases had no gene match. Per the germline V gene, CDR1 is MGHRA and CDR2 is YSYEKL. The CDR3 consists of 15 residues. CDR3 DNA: TGCGCCAGCAGCCAGGGATACAGGGGCTCAGATACGCAGTATTTT. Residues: CASSQGYRGSDTQYF.

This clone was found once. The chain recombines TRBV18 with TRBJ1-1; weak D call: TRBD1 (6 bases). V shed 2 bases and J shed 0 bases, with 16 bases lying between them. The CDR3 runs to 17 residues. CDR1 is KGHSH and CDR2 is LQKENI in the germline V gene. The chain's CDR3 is CASSPEDRSQVNTEAFF. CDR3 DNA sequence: TGTGCCAGCTCACCAGAGGACAGATCCCAGGTGAACACTGAAGCTTTCTTT.

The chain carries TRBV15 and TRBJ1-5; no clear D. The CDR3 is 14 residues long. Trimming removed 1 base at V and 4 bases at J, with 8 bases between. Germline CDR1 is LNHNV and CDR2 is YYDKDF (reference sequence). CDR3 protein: CATSRVAGNQPQHF. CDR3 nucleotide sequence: TGTGCCACCAGCAGAGTGGCGGGAAATCAGCCCCAGCATTTT. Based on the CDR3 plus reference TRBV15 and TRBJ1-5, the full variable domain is DAMVIQNPRYQVTQFGKPVTLSCSQTLNHNVMYWYQQKSSQAPKLLFHYYDKDFNNEADTPDNFQSRRPNTSFCFLDIRSPGLGDTAMYLCATSRVAGNQPQHFGDGTRLSIL.

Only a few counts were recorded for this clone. The CDR3 DNA sequence: TGTGCCAGCAGCTTGGCGTTGCGGGACTCCTACGAGCAGTACTTC. Its protein is CASSLALRDSYEQYF. V usage is TRBV5-5 and J usage is TRBJ2-7; tentatively, D is TRBD2 (6 bases). CDR3 length: 15 amino acids. CDR1 is SGHKS, CDR2 YYEKEE, per germline (reference sequence). V shed 0 bases and J shed 0 bases, with 10 bases lying between them.

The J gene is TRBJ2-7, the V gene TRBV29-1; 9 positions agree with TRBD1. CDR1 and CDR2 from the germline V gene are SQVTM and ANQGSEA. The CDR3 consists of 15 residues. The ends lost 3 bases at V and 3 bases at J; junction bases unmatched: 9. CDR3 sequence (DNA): TGCAGCGTTGAGACCCGGACAGGGGCCATCTACGAGCAGTACTTC. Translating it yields CSVETRTGAIYEQYF.